This is a list of T cell receptor beta chains from one sample in a study of cytomegalovirus exposure and HLA in healthy donors. Using immunoSEQ multiplex PCR, the repertoire was profiled, and TCRdb retains in-frame clones only, with some absent. The sample carries about 150,000 clones, about 80% recorded once. Material: PBMCs. The receptor source for this set is a woman aged 45-59 years in good health and CMV-seropositive. Each CDR3 is given with its conserved first and last residue. Only part of the rows carry a size: once, few, many, or a class if the clone is expanded.

clone_size: few
v_call: TRBV19
cdr3_aa: CASSISGQAGNTIYF

clone_size: few
v_call: TRBV21-1
cdr3_aa: CASSKGPKVRGDRYSNQPQHF

clone_size: NA
v_call: TRBV6-1
cdr3_aa: CASSEASGYSNQPQHF

clone_size: NA
v_call: TRBV18
cdr3_aa: CASSPDDSFFYGYTF

clone_size: NA
v_call: TRBV29-1
cdr3_aa: CSVLDAGYEQYF

clone_size: few
v_call: TRBV30
cdr3_aa: CAWSVGTGADAYEQYF

clone_size: NA
v_call: TRBV7-2
cdr3_aa: CASSASGTGFNEQYF

clone_size: NA
v_call: TRBV27
cdr3_aa: CASGWRGEKLFF

clone_size: NA
v_call: TRBV4-1
cdr3_aa: CASSQVDMGFSSYNEQFF

clone_size: NA
v_call: TRBV2
cdr3_aa: CASSDWISGGPTNYGYTF

clone_size: NA
v_call: TRBV7-8
cdr3_aa: CASSLATGQGYDYGYTF

clone_size: once
v_call: TRBV30
cdr3_aa: CAWNLGVTNEKLFF

clone_size: NA
v_call: TRBV19
cdr3_aa: CASSIAGGQGLTEAFF

clone_size: NA
v_call: TRBV27
cdr3_aa: CASSFLTGTGRPNGYTF

clone_size: NA
v_call: TRBV6-1
cdr3_aa: CASGRPPTNEKLFF

clone_size: NA
v_call: TRBV10-3
cdr3_aa: CAISPGSDQPQHF

clone_size: few
v_call: TRBV6-5
cdr3_aa: CASQEIQGGTEAFF

clone_size: NA
v_call: TRBV29-1
cdr3_aa: CSVWKRGGSTDTQYF

clone_size: NA
v_call: TRBV9
cdr3_aa: CASSPGTIYEQYF

clone_size: NA
v_call: TRBV5-8
cdr3_aa: CASSLDKPGQIATGELFF

clone_size: NA
v_call: TRBV21-1
cdr3_aa: CASFHRQGKRETQYF

clone_size: few
v_call: TRBV29-1
cdr3_aa: CSVPGTPLRNEQFF

clone_size: NA
v_call: TRBV7-7
cdr3_aa: CASSFQARHFF

clone_size: NA
v_call: TRBV9
cdr3_aa: CASSGGGDTQYF

clone_size: NA
v_call: TRBV9
cdr3_aa: CASSVLDNRAPYGYTF

clone_size: NA
v_call: TRBV11-1
cdr3_aa: CASRQRGGYEQFF

clone_size: NA
v_call: TRBV19
cdr3_aa: CASSIVLAGELFF

clone_size: NA
v_call: TRBV9
cdr3_aa: CASSARGQGKNSPLHF

clone_size: NA
v_call: TRBV15
cdr3_aa: CATSRGLGASDTGELFF

clone_size: NA
v_call: TRBV5-1
cdr3_aa: CASSLVGGATDTQYF

clone_size: NA
v_call: TRBV2
cdr3_aa: CASTKSKGAGNQPQHF

clone_size: NA
v_call: TRBV29-1
cdr3_aa: CSGLAGPEDTQYF

clone_size: NA
v_call: TRBV27
cdr3_aa: CASRQGDGISYEQYF

clone_size: NA
v_call: TRBV18
cdr3_aa: CASSPQTGTQNEKLFF

clone_size: NA
v_call: TRBV5-1
cdr3_aa: CASSFGSPSNTEAFF

clone_size: NA
v_call: TRBV4-3
cdr3_aa: CASSQDSGTGPYEQYF

clone_size: NA
v_call: TRBV4-1
cdr3_aa: CASSQENRGSGKNIQYF

clone_size: once
v_call: TRBV30
cdr3_aa: CAWSLGGSNQPQHF

clone_size: NA
v_call: TRBV5-1
cdr3_aa: CASTVSGGVEKLFF

clone_size: NA
v_call: TRBV12-5
cdr3_aa: CASGAQGQGNNIQYF

clone_size: NA
v_call: TRBV6-1
cdr3_aa: CASSESRAGYEQYF

clone_size: few
v_call: TRBV4-2
cdr3_aa: CASSQDLATNEKLFF

clone_size: NA
v_call: TRBV4-3
cdr3_aa: CASSQDRGTGNQPQHF

clone_size: once
v_call: TRBV7-2
cdr3_aa: CASSRRLGTEAFF

clone_size: NA
v_call: TRBV6-6
cdr3_aa: CASSYAGGNYEQYF

clone_size: NA
v_call: TRBV6-5
cdr3_aa: CASSPRPQGPGELFF

clone_size: NA
v_call: TRBV5-1
cdr3_aa: CASSLGGTGLYEQYF

clone_size: NA
v_call: TRBV6-6
cdr3_aa: CASGATGGLGELFF

clone_size: NA
v_call: TRBV5-5
cdr3_aa: CASSLAPGTGAGELFF

clone_size: NA
v_call: TRBV4-1
cdr3_aa: CASSPQDNSGNTIYF

clone_size: NA
v_call: TRBV19
cdr3_aa: CASSMQRGNGELFF

clone_size: NA
v_call: TRBV6-5
cdr3_aa: CASSYSGQGDFYGYTF

clone_size: few
v_call: TRBV28
cdr3_aa: CASSPQQGGTDTQYF

clone_size: once
v_call: TRBV10-3
cdr3_aa: CAISDRGNTEAFF